These 3 T cell receptor beta chains share one sample of origin, sequenced in a study of Ad26.COV2.S vaccination and SARS-CoV-2 variants. Sample treatment: about 20 received Ad26.COV2.S at low or high dose, single or two shots; five or six received placebo; per-sample allocation not given. Sampling was performed 63 days after the first vaccine or placebo injection. The method was immunoSEQ multiplex PCR; TCRdb's version includes in-frame clones alone and lacks a portion of them. Of some 320,000 clones listed, approximately 86% are singletons. The material was peripheral blood, obtained in a trial of Ad26.COV2.S vaccine versus placebo. Source of these receptors: a person aged 18-60 years who received the Ad26.COV2.S COVID-19 vaccine or a placebo.

The chain carries TRBV3-1 (or the pseudogene TRBV3-2) and TRBJ2-5; TRBD2 matches 7 bases. V dropped 5 bases and J dropped 5; count of bases not matched to a gene: 5. The CDR3 contains 13 residues. Germline loops: CDR1 LGHDT, CDR2 YNNKEL (reference sequence). The CDR3 is CASSSTSWETQYF. The CDR3 DNA reads TGTGCCAGCAGCTCGACTAGCTGGGAGACCCAGTACTTC.

The chain uses TRBV4-2 and TRBJ2-5, with D unresolved. This CDR3 is built from 15 residues. The V and J ends lost 0 bases and 4 bases respectively, with 12 bases between them. Germline V gene sequence: CDR1 LGHNA, CDR2 YNFKEQ. This CDR3 reads CASSQEWASLETQYF. The CDR3 nucleotides read TGTGCCAGCAGCCAAGAATGGGCGTCACTAGAGACCCAGTACTTC.

V is TRBV14 and J is TRBJ2-1, with D hard to call. Trimming stripped 4 bases from V and 2 bases from J, with 15 bases between. The germline V gene encodes CDR1 SGHDN and CDR2 FVKESK. The CDR3 is 16 amino acids. Here the CDR3 reads CASSPPPSSPYNEQFF. DNA for the CDR3: TGTGCCAGCAGCCCACCTCCGAGTTCCCCCTACAATGAGCAGTTCTTC.